This note documents a single T cell receptor (beta chain) sequence. The data belong to a study of blood T cells in healthy people across ages. It was with a sample-barcoded 5' primer and a J-beta primer mix that a second PCR of about 6 to 11 cycles was run. MiXCR, run by TCRdb on the 5' RACE reads, gives a single entry per CDR3 protein. The sample consists of 1.5 million to 1.8 million distinct CDR3 sequences, roughly 43% of them appearing once. The CDR3 runs 15 residues. Germline CDR1 and CDR2: MGHRA and YSYEKL. The V segment lost 2 bases and the J segment 3 bases; nucleotides outside the gene matches: 7.

The chain carries TRBV4-1 and TRBJ2-7; 7 nucleotides agree with TRBD1. Input material: blood. The sequence came from a woman younger than 35 in good health. This CDR3 reads CASSQPGQTLYEQYF. The CDR3 nucleotides are TGCGCCAGCAGCCAACCGGGACAGACCCTCTACGAGCAGTACTTC.